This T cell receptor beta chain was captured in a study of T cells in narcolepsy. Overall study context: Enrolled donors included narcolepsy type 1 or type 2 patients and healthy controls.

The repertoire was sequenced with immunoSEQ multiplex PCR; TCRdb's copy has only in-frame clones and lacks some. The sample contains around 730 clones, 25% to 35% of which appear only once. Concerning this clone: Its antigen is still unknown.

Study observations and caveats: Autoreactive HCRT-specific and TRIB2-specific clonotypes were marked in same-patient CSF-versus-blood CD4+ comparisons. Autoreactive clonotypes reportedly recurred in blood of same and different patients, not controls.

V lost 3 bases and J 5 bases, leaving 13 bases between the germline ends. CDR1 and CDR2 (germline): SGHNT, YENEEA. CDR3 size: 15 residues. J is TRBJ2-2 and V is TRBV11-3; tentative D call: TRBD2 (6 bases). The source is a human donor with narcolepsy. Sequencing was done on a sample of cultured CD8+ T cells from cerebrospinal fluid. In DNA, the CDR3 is TGTGCCAGCAGCTTCATGTCGAGCGGGACCGGGGAGCTGTTTTTT. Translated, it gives CASSFMSSGTGELFF.